This TCR beta chain stems from a study of a mutant IDH1 vaccine in newly diagnosed glioma. Comment on this clone: The antigen is not known.

Time point noted: week 23, last vaccination. Every vaccine dose comprised 300 ug of mutant IDH1 20-mer peptide plus topical imiquimod. Libraries were prepared by immunoSEQ multiplex PCR; TCRdb keeps only in-frame clonotypes and omits some of them. The sample has 60,000 or so clones, roughly 81% seen once; the top ten hold approximately 7.6%. Germline V gene lookup returns CDR1 MRHNA and CDR2 SNTAGT. V shed 4 bases and J 5 bases; nucleotides not matched to a gene: 3. This CDR3 spans 14 amino acids. This sequence originates from a woman aged 40 to 50 with glioma. Some clones in this sample may be carry-over from other donors' samples. Sequencing was performed on PBMCs, taken from a glioma patient whose treatment included an IDH1 peptide vaccine. This rearrangement joins TRBV6-4 to TRBJ2-1; 9 nucleotides agree with TRBD2. The CDR3, as DNA: TGTGCCAGCAGTGTGGGGACTAGCAACAATGAGCAGTTCTTC. Translated: CASSVGTSNNEQFF.